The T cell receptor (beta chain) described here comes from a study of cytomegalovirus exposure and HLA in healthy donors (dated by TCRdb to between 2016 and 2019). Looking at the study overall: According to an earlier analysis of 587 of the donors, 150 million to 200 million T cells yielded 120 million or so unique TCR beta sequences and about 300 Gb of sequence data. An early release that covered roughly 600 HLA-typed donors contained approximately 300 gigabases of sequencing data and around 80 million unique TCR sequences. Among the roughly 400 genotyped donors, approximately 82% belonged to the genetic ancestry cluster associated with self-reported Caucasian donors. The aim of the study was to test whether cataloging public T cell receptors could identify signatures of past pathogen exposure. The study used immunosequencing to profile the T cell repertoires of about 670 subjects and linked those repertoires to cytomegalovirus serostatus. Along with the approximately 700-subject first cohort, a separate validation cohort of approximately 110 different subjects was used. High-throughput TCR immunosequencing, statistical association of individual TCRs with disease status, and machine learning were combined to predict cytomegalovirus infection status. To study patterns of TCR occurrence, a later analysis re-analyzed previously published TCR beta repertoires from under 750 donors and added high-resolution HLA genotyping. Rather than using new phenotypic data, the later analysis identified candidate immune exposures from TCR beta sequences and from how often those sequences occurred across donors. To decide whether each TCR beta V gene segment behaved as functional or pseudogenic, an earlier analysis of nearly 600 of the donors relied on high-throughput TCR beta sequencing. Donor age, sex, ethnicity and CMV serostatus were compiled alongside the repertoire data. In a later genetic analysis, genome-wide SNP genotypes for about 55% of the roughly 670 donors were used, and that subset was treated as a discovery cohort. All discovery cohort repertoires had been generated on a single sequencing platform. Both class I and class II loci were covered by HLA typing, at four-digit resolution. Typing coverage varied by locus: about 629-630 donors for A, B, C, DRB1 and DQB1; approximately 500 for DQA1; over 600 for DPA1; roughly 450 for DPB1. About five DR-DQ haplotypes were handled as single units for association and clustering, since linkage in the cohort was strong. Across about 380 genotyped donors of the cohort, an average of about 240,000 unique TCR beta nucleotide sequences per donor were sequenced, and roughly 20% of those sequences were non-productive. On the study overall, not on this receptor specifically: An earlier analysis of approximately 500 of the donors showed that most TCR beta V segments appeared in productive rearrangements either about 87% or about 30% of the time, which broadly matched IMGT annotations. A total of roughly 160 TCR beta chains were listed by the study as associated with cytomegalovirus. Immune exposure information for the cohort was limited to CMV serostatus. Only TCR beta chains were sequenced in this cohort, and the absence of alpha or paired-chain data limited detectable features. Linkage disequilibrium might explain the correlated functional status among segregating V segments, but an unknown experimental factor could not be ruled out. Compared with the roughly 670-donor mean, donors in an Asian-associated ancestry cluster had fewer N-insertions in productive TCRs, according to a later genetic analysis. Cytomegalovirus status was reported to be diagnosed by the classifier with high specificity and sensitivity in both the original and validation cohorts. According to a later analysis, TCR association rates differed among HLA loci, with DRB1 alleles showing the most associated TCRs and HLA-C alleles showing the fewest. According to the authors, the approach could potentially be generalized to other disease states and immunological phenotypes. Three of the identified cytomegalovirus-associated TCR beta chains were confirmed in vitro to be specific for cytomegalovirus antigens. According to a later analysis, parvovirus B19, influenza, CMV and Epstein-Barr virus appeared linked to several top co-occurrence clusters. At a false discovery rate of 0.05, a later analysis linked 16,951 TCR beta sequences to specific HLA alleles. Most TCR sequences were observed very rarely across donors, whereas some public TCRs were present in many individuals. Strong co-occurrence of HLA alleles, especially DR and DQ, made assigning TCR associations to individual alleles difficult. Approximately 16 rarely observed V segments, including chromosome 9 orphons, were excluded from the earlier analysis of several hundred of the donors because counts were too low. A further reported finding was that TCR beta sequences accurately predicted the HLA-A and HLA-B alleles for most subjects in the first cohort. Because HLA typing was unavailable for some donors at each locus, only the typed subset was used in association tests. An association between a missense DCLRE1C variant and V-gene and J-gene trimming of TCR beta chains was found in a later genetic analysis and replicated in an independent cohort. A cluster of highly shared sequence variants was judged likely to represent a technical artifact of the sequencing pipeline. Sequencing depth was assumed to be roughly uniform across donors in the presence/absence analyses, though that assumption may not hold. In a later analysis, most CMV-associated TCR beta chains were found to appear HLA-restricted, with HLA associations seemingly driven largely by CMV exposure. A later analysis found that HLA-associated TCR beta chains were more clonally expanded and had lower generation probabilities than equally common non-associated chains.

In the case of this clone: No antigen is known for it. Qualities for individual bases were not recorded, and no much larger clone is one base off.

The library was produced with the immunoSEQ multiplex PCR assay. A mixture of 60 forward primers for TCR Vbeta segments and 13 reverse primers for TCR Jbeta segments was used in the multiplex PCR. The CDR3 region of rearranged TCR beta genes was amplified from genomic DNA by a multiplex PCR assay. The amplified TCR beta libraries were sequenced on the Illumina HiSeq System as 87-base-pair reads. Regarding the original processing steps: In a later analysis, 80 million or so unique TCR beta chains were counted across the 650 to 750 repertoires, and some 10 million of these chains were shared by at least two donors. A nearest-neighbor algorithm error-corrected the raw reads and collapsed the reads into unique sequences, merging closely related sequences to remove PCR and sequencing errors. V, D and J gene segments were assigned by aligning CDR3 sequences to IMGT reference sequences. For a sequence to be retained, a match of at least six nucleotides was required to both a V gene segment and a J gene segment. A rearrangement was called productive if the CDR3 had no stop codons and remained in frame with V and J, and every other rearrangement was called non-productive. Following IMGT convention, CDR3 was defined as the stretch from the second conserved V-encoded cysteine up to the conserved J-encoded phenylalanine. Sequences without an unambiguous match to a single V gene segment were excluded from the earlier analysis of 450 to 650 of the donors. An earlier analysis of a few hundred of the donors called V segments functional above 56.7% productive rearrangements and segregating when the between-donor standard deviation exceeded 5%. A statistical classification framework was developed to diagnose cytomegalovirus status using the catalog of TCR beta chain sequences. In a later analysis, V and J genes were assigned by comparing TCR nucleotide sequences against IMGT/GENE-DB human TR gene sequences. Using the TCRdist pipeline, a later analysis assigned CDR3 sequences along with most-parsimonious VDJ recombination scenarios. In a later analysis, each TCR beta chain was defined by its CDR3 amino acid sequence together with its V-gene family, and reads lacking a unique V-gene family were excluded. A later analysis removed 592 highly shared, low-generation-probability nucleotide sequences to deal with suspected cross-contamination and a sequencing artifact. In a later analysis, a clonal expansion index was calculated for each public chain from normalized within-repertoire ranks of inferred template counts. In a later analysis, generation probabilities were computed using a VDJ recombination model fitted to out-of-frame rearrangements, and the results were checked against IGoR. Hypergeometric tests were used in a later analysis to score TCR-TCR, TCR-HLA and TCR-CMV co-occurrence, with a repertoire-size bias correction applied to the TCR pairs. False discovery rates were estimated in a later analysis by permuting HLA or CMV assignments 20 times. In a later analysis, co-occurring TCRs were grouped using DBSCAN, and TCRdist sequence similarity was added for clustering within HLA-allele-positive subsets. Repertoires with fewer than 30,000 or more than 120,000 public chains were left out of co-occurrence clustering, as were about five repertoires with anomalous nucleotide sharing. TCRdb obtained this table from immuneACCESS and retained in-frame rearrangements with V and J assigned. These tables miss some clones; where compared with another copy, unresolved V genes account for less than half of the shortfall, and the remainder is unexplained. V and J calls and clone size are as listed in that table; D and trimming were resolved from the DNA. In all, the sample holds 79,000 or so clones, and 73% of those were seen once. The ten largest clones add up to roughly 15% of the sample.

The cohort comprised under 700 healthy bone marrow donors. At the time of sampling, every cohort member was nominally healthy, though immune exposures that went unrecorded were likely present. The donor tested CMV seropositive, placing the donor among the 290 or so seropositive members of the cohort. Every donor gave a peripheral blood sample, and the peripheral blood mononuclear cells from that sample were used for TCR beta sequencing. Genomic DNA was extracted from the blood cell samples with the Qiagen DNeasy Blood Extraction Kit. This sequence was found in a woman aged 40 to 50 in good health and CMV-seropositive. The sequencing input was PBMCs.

Read as DNA, the sequence is TGTGCCAGTAGTATCCGGGACAGGGTCTACGAGCAGTACTTC. Translated, it gives CASSIRDRVYEQYF. The chain was built from TRBV19 and TRBJ2-7; 9 bases in between match TRBD1. Looking up the germline V gene (reference sequence) yields CDR1 LNHDA and CDR2 SQIVND. Clipping removes 3 bases from V and 3 bases from J, with 3 as the unmatched junction base count. Inclusive of the bounding cysteine and phenylalanine, the CDR3 is 14 residues long. Only the CDR3 region is kept as DNA, spanning 42 bases read in frame from base 1.